The 5 T cell receptor beta chains below all came from one sample that was sequenced in a study of Ad26.COV2.S vaccination and SARS-CoV-2 variants. Treatment noted: over 15 received Ad26.COV2.S at low or high dose, single or two shots; 5 received placebo; per-sample allocation not given. Each sample was drawn 63 days after the first injection (of vaccine or placebo). Profiled with immunoSEQ multiplex PCR; TCRdb holds only in-frame clones, not every one. The table lists roughly 320,000 clones, approximately 86% of them singletons. The material sequenced was peripheral blood, taken in a trial of Ad26.COV2.S vaccine versus placebo. The receptor source for this set is a person aged 18 to 65 who received the Ad26.COV2.S COVID-19 vaccine or a placebo.

This chain links TRBV5-4 with TRBJ1-6, with 11 bases matching TRBD1. The germline CDR1 and CDR2 sequences are SGHNT and YYREEE (reference sequence). The CDR3 has 18 amino acids. Trimming took 0 bases from V and 1 from J; bases not matched to a gene: 3. CDR3 amino acids: CASSLEGQGGSYNSPLHF. CDR3 bases: TGTGCCAGCAGCTTGGAGGGACAGGGGGGTTCCTATAATTCACCCCTCCACTTT. Drawing the rest from reference TRBV5-4 and TRBJ1-6, the complete variable domain is ETGVTQSPTHLIKTRGQQVTLRCSSQSGHNTVSWYQQALGQGPQFIFQYYREEENGRGNFPPRFSGLQFPNYSSELNVNALELDDSALYLCASSLEGQGGSYNSPLHFGNGTRLTVT.

This clone came up once. V gene TRBV18 combines with J gene TRBJ1-2; 8 bases align to TRBD1. The V segment lost 4 bases and the J segment 5 bases; nucleotides outside the gene matches: 6. Germline V CDR1 and CDR2: KGHSH, LQKENI. This CDR3 is 14 amino acids long. CDR3 residues: CASSLLQGAYGYTF. CDR3 nucleotide sequence: TGTGCCAGCTCACTTCTGCAGGGGGCATATGGCTACACCTTC. The variable domain in full, completed from reference TRBV18 and TRBJ1-2, reads NAGVMQNPRHLVRRRGQEARLRCSPMKGHSHVYWYRQLPEEGLKFMVYLQKENIIDESGMPKERFSAEFPKEGPSILRIQQVVRGDSAAYFCASSLLQGAYGYTFGSGTRLTVV.

This chain links TRBV2 with TRBJ1-3; unclear D gene. V was pared by 9 bases and J by 4 bases, with 10 bases between. Germline lookup yields CDR1 SNHLY and CDR2 FYNNEI. The CDR3 runs to 12 residues. The CDR3 reads CARSVPGNTIYF. Here the CDR3 DNA reads TGTGCCAGGAGCGTCCCGGGAAACACCATATATTTT. Complete variable domain (other parts from reference TRBV2 and TRBJ1-3): EPEVTQTPSHQVTQMGQEVILRCVPISNHLYFYWYRQILGQKVEFLVSFYNNEISEKSEIFDDQFSVERPDGSNFTLKIRSTKLEDSAMYFCARSVPGNTIYFGEGSWLTVV.

Turning to this clone: An end of the junction does not agree with germline; a read error may underlie this. The genes are TRBV7-7 and TRBJ2-4; 7 bases map to TRBD1. This CDR3 region has 14 residues. CDR1 and CDR2 from the germline V gene are SSHAT and FNYEAQ (reference sequence). In DNA form, the CDR3 reads TGTGCTAGCAGCCCAGACAGGGCATCAAACATTCAGTACTTC. Its translation: CASSPDRASNIQYF.

J is TRBJ1-1 and V is TRBV7-6, with D possibly TRBD1 on 5 matching bases. This CDR3 contains 14 residues. The ends were cut back, 7 bases at V and 3 bases at J, with 15 bases in the middle. The germline gives CDR1 SGHVS, CDR2 FNYEAQ. The CDR3 sequence: CASTYARGDTEAFF. The CDR3 region has the DNA TGTGCCAGCACCTATGCGAGGGGAGACACTGAAGCTTTCTTT. The entire variable domain, with the rest obtained from reference TRBV7-6 and TRBJ1-1, is as follows: GAGVSQSPRYKVTKRGQDVALRCDPISGHVSLYWYRQALGQGPEFLTYFNYEAQQDKSGLPNDRFSAERPEGSISTLTIQRTEQRDSAMYRCASTYARGDTEAFFGQGTRLTVV.